The next 26 T cell receptor beta chains were all read from a single sample in a study of identical twins listed by TCRdb under 2016. The method was 5' RACE. The sequencing machine was an Illumina HiSeq 2000. The public sequencing data were trimmed at Q25 with fastp and processed into clonotypes with MiXCR by TCRdb, which kept only in-frame beta chains. One record per CDR3 amino acid sequence lists the most common genes and DNA. Here the sample has about 200,000 distinct CDR3 sequences; roughly a tenth occur a single time. Of the sample, 5% to 5.5% is held by the ten largest clones. Sequenced sample: memory (CD45RO+) T cells sorted from blood. The cell subset or site label, as the study defines it: CD45RO+ enriched T cells. The receptors shown here come from a woman aged 18-35 years in good health.

This clonotype appeared a few times. J is TRBJ1-4 and V is TRBV7-9, with D unresolved. V lost 5 bases, J lost 8 bases, and 12 bases lay in between. CDR1 and CDR2 (germline): SEHNR, FQNEAQ (reference sequence). The CDR3 length is 13 residues. CDR3 DNA sequence: TGTGCCAGCAGCGCAGAAAATTTGGAAAAACTGTTTTTT. Protein sequence: CASSAENLEKLFF. Based on the CDR3 plus reference TRBV7-9 and TRBJ1-4, the full variable domain is DTGVSQNPRHKITKRGQNVTFRCDPISEHNRLYWYRQTLGQGPEFLTYFQNEAQLEKSRLLSDRFSAERPKGSFSTLEIQRTEQGDSAMYLCASSAENLEKLFFGSGTQLSVL.

This clonotype was seen repeatedly, ten times or more. The CDR3 DNA reads TGCGCCAGCAGCCAAGACGTCGGCCGGGATACGCAGTATTTT. The encoded protein is CASSQDVGRDTQYF. V gene TRBV4-3 combines with J gene TRBJ2-3; D is ambiguous. CDR3 length equals 14 residues. Per germline, CDR1 LGHNA and CDR2 YSLEER. The V end was cut by 0 bases, the J end by 6 bases, with 10 bases between.

At least ten counts were recorded for this clonotype. The rearrangement joins TRBV18 to TRBJ2-3; D is perhaps TRBD2 (6 bases). The V end lost 2 bases, the J end lost 6 bases, and 9 bases lay between the germline ends. CDR1 is KGHSH and CDR2 is LQKENI in the germline V gene. The CDR3 extends over 13 amino acids. The CDR3: CASSPAGPDTQYF. Here the CDR3 DNA reads TGTGCCAGCTCACCAGCGGGACCGGATACGCAGTATTTT.

This chain joins TRBV19 and TRBJ2-7; the match to TRBD2 covers 13 bases. CDR3 length equals 17 residues. Germline CDR1 reads LNHDA; CDR2 reads SQIVND (reference sequence). Trimming took 1 base from V and 2 from J; bases not matched to a gene: 5. The DNA of the CDR3 is TGTGCCAGTAGTATAGCCGGGACTAGCGGGGATACCTACGAGCAGTACTTC. It specifies CASSIAGTSGDTYEQYF.

This rearrangement joins TRBV5-1 to TRBJ2-5, with 7 bases matching TRBD2. With 7 bases clipped from V and 0 bases from J, the junction kept 3 bases outside the gene matches. CDR3 length: 13 amino acids. Germline V gene data show CDR1 as SGHRS and CDR2 as YFSETQ. CDR3 residues: CASSGTNQETQYF. CDR3 DNA: TGCGCCAGCTCCGGGACTAACCAAGAGACCCAGTACTTC. The complete variable domain, with remaining parts taken from reference TRBV5-1 and TRBJ2-5, reads KAGVTQTPRYLIKTRGQQVTLSCSPISGHRSVSWYQQTPGQGLQFLFEYFSETQRNKGNFPGRFSGRQFSNSRSEMNVSTLELGDSALYLCASSGTNQETQYFGPGTRLLVL.

With respect to this clonotype: Sequence at one end of the junction differs from germline and may be a read error. The chain uses TRBV20-1 and TRBJ1-2, with a possible D match to TRBD1 (6 bases). Germline V lookup: CDR1 DFQATT, CDR2 SNEGSKA (reference sequence). The CDR3 has 12 amino acids. CDR3: CSARGTTYGYTF. CDR3 bases: TGCAGTGCCAGAGGGACAACCTATGGCTACACCTTC.

This clonotype was picked up a small number of times. The CDR3 protein is CASSEPASYEQYF. CDR3 coding DNA: TGTGCCAGCAGTGAACCGGCCAGCTACGAGCAGTACTTC. This sequence joins TRBV6-1 and TRBJ2-7, with unresolved D. The CDR3 consists of 13 residues. The V gene lost 2 bases and the J gene lost 3 bases, with 8 bases spanning the gap. CDR1 and CDR2 from the germline V gene are MNHNS and SASEGT.

This clonotype occurred a few times. This chain connects TRBV5-6 to TRBJ1-1; D is undetermined. V was clipped by 3 bases and J by 2 bases, with 14 bases between them. Per germline, CDR1 SGHDT and CDR2 YYEEEE. The CDR3 has 15 residues. The CDR3 nucleotides read TGTGCCAGCAGCTCCCTATCGACTTCCAACACTGAAGCTTTCTTT. This codes for CASSSLSTSNTEAFF.

This clonotype appeared a few times. V gene TRBV19 combines with J gene TRBJ2-2, with TRBD2 identical over 7 bases. The CDR3 runs to 17 residues. In germline, CDR1 is LNHDA, CDR2 SQIVND (reference sequence). The V segment lost 8 bases and the J segment 5 bases; nucleotides outside the gene matches: 17. The CDR3 coding sequence is TGTGCCAGTCTCCCGTCCCCCCAGGGAGGGAAGACCGGGGAGCTGTTTTTT. Translating gives CASLPSPQGGKTGELFF.

The rearrangement uses TRBV6-5 and TRBJ2-3; D may be TRBD2 (5 bases). Germline-derived CDR1 and CDR2 are MNHEY and SVGAGI. This CDR3 region has 15 residues. V was pared by 2 bases and J by 3 bases, with 12 bases between. CDR3 region: CASSYLSAGTDTQYF. The DNA of the CDR3 is TGTGCCAGCAGTTACCTTAGCGCCGGGACAGATACGCAGTATTTT.

This clonotype was seen many times. The rearrangement links TRBV12-3 or TRBV12-4 to TRBJ1-3, with TRBD1 as a possible D gene (6 bases). CDR3 length: 14 amino acids. Trimming removed 4 bases at V and 2 bases at J, with 9 bases between. CDR3 residues: CASSSTGTGNTIYF. The CDR3 DNA is TGTGCCAGCAGTTCAACAGGGACTGGAAACACCATATATTTT.

There are a few counts of this clonotype. The chain is built from TRBV29-1 and TRBJ2-1; either TRBD1 or TRBD2 may supply D (5 bases each). This CDR3 comprises 13 residues. Germline V gene data show CDR1 as SQVTM and CDR2 as ANQGSEA. V was shortened by 6 bases and J by 9 bases, with 18 bases between the two germline ends. The CDR3 protein is CSVRDAAGVEQFF. CDR3 nucleotide sequence: TGCAGCGTCCGGGACGCGGCGGGTGTTGAGCAGTTCTTC.

The chain links TRBV3-1 to TRBJ2-1; the D is unclear. V was shortened by 0 bases and J by 15 bases, with 9 bases between the two germline ends. Germline V gene sequence: CDR1 LGHDT, CDR2 YNNKEL (reference sequence). The CDR3 covers 11 residues. This chain's CDR3 is CASSQERVLFF. CDR3 sequence (DNA): TGTGCCAGCAGCCAAGAAAGGGTCTTGTTCTTC.

The chain couples TRBV7-2 to TRBJ2-7, with D unclear. Trimming removed 1 base from V and 2 bases from J, with 9 bases in between. Germline-derived CDR1 and CDR2 are SGHTA and FQGNSA. The CDR3 sequence is 14 residues long. The chain's CDR3 is CASSLGVGPYEQYF. The CDR3 DNA is TGTGCCAGCAGCTTAGGGGTCGGACCCTACGAGCAGTACTTC.

The chain uses TRBV12-3 or TRBV12-4 and TRBJ1-1, with 10 bases lining up with TRBD1. V was pared by 6 bases and J by 6 bases, with 7 bases of the junction left unmatched. This CDR3 comprises 14 residues. For the CDR3, the DNA is TGTGCCAGCAGCTGGACAGGGGGGGCAGCTGAAGCTTTCTTT. Protein: CASSWTGGAAEAFF.

J is TRBJ1-1 and V is TRBV2; D is undetermined. This CDR3 spans 14 amino acids. V gave up 2 bases and J gave up 4 bases, with 11 bases separating them. Per germline, CDR1 SNHLY and CDR2 FYNNEI. CDR3 in amino acids: CASSEFGVGTEAFF. CDR3 DNA sequence: TGTGCCAGCAGTGAATTCGGGGTGGGCACTGAAGCTTTCTTT.

This clonotype was seen at least ten times. The V gene is TRBV20-1, the J gene TRBJ2-3; 10 bases line up with TRBD2. V lost 3 bases, J lost 7 bases, and 4 bases stayed unmatched. Germline CDR1 DFQATT, CDR2 SNEGSKA (reference sequence). The CDR3 contains 13 residues. CDR3 DNA: TGCAGTGCTAGGCTAGCGGGGGAAAATACGCAGTATTTT. Protein: CSARLAGENTQYF.

This clonotype was observed a few times. The chain joins TRBV3-1 to TRBJ1-2; D not certain. The V and J ends lost 0 bases and 8 bases respectively, with 13 bases between them. CDR1 LGHDT and CDR2 YNNKEL come from the germline V gene (reference sequence). This CDR3 has 14 residues. Here the CDR3 reads CASSQEGGGSGYTF. CDR3 in DNA: TGTGCCAGCAGCCAAGAGGGAGGCGGTTCGGGCTACACCTTC.

There are many counts of this clonotype. The V and J genes are TRBV5-6 and TRBJ1-2; D remains unclear. CDR1 is SGHDT and CDR2 is YYEEEE in the germline V gene. This CDR3 contains 14 residues. V was shortened by 0 bases and J by 4 bases, with 10 bases between the two germline ends. The CDR3 loop is CASSLARYTYGYTF. DNA for the CDR3: TGTGCCAGCAGCTTGGCCCGGTATACCTATGGCTACACCTTC.

In its sample, this clonotype was seen many times. The chain employs TRBV3-1 and TRBJ2-3; possible D gene TRBD2, 5 bases. The CDR3 totals 17 residues. The germline CDR1 and CDR2 sequences are LGHDT and YNNKEL (reference sequence). V was clipped by 1 base and J by 0 bases, with 14 bases between them. In DNA form, the CDR3 reads TGTGCCAGCAGCCAAGGGCGAACTAGAACTAGCACAGATACGCAGTATTTT. This translates into CASSQGRTRTSTDTQYF.

The chain employs TRBV5-5 and TRBJ2-5; either TRBD1 or TRBD2 may supply D (5 bases each). With 4 bases removed from V and 2 bases from J, the gap between germline ends came to 24 bases. CDR3 length: 18 amino acids. Per the germline V gene, CDR1 is SGHKS and CDR2 is YYEKEE (reference sequence). CDR3 DNA: TGTGCCAGCAGCGCCGGGACGCAAACCCGGGCCCGGCAAGAGACCCAGTACTTC. Translating gives CASSAGTQTRARQETQYF.

This clonotype was seen only a few times. The J gene is TRBJ2-5, the V gene TRBV10-1; D is ambiguous. The CDR3 covers 13 residues. Germline V gene sequence: CDR1 WNHNN, CDR2 SYGVQD (reference sequence). V dropped 1 base and J dropped 3 bases, with 6 bases sitting between them. The CDR3 DNA is TGCGCCAGCAGTGAGTACAGAGAAGAGACCCAGTACTTC. Translated, it gives CASSEYREETQYF.

Only a few counts were recorded for this clonotype. The chain combines TRBV5-5 with TRBJ2-5; 16 bases fit TRBD2. J gave up 4 bases and V 4 bases, and 7 bases lay outside the gene matches. The CDR3 extends over 17 amino acids. Germline V gene lookup returns CDR1 SGHKS and CDR2 YYEKEE (reference sequence). The DNA for the CDR3 is TGTGCCAGCAGCGTAACGGGACTAGCGGGAGGGATAGAGACCCAGTACTTC. Protein sequence: CASSVTGLAGGIETQYF.

This clonotype was counted many times. The chain is built from TRBV12-3 or TRBV12-4 and TRBJ2-3; perhaps TRBD2 as D (5 bases). V shed 3 bases and J shed 8 bases, with 9 bases lying between them. The CDR3 is 12 residues long. The CDR3 here is CASSFPRGTQYF. The CDR3 region has the DNA TGTGCCAGCAGTTTCCCCCGGGGTACGCAGTATTTT.

CDR3 protein: CASSLAGGNGRNIQYF. In nucleotides, the CDR3 is TGCGCCAGCAGCTTGGCCGGAGGGAATGGAAGGAACATTCAGTACTTC. The rearrangement joins TRBV5-1 to TRBJ2-4; a weak D match, TRBD2 (6 bases). Per germline, CDR1 SGHRS and CDR2 YFSETQ. Trimming took 0 bases from V and 7 from J, leaving 17 bases between them. This CDR3 region has 16 residues. Variable domain in full (rest from reference TRBV5-1 and TRBJ2-4): KAGVTQTPRYLIKTRGQQVTLSCSPISGHRSVSWYQQTPGQGLQFLFEYFSETQRNKGNFPGRFSGRQFSNSRSEMNVSTLELGDSALYLCASSLAGGNGRNIQYFGAGTRLSVL.

The chain joins TRBV24-1 to TRBJ2-5; D not certain. V was cut by 7 bases and J by 5 bases, with 7 bases left in between. Germline CDR1 and CDR2: KGHDR and SFDVKD. CDR3 length: 11 amino acids. The CDR3: CATSPRETQYF. The CDR3, as DNA: TGTGCCACCAGCCCCAGGGAGACCCAGTACTTC.